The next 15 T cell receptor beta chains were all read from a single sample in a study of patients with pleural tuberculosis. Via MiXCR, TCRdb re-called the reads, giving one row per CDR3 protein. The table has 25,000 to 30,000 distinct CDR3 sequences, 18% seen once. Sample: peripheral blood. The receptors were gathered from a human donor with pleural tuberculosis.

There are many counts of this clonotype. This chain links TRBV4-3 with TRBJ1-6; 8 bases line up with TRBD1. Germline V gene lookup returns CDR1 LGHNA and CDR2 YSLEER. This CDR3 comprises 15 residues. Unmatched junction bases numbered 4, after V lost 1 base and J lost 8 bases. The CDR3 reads CASSQAGGGYSPLHF. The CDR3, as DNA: TGCGCCAGCAGCCAAGCAGGGGGCGGCTATTCACCCCTCCACTTT.

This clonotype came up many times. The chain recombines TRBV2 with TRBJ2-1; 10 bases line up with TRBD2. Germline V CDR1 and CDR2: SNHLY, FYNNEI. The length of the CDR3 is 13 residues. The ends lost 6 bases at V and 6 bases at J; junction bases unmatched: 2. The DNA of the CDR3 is TGTGCCAGCAGGACTAGCGGGTCCAATGAGCAGTTCTTC. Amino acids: CASRTSGSNEQFF.

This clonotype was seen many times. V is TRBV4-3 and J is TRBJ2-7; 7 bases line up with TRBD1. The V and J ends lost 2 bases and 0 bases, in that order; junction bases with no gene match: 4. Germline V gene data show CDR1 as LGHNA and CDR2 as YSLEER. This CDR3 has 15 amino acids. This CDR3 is CASSQSDRDSYEQYF. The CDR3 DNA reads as TGCGCCAGCAGCCAATCAGACAGGGACTCCTACGAGCAGTACTTC.

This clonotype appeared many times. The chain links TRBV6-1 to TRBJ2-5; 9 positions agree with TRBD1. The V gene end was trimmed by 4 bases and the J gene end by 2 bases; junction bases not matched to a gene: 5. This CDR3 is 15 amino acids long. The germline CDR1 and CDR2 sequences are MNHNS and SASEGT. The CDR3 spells CASSVGTGIQETQYF. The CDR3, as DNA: TGTGCCAGCAGTGTCGGGACAGGGATACAAGAGACCCAGTACTTC.

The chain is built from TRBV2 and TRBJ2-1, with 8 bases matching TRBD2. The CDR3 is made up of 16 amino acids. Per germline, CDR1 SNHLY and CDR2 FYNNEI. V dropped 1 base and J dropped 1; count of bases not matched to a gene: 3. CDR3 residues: CASSEGRGASYNEQFF. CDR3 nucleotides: TGTGCCAGCAGTGAAGGGCGGGGGGCGTCCTACAATGAGCAGTTCTTC.

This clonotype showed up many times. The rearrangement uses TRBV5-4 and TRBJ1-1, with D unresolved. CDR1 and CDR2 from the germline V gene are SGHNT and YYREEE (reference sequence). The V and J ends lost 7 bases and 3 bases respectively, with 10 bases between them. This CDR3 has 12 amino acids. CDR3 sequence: CASQDRHTEAFF. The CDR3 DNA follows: TGTGCCAGCCAAGACCGACACACTGAAGCTTTCTTT.

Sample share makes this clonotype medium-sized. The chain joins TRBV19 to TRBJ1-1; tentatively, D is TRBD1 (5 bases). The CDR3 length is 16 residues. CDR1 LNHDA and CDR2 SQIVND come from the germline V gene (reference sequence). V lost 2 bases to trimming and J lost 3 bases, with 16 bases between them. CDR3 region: CASSITGGGFYTEAFF. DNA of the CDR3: TGTGCCAGTAGTATAACAGGCGGCGGCTTCTACACTGAAGCTTTCTTT.

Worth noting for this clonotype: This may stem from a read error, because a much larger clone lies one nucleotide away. The CDR3 DNA reads as TGCAGCGCCGGGGTTTCGGTCACTGAAGCTCTCTTT. Translation gives CSAGVSVTEALF. V usage is TRBV29-1 and J usage is TRBJ1-1; D is undetermined. This CDR3 spans 12 amino acids. Looked up from germline, CDR1 is SQVTM and CDR2 is ANQGSEA.

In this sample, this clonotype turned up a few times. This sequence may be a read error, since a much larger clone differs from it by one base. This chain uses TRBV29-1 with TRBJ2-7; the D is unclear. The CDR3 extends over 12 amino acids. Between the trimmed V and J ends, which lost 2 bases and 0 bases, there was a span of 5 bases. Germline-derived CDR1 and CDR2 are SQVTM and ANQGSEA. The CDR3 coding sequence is TGCAGCGTTGAACCCCCCTCCTACGAGCAGTACTTC. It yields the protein CSVEPPSYEQYF.

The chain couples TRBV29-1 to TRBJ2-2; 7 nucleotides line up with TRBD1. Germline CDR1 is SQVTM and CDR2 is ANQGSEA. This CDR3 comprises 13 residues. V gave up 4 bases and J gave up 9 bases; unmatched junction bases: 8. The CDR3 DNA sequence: TGCAGCGTTGTTCGACAGGGAGCCAGGGAGCTGTTTTTT. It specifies CSVVRQGARELFF.

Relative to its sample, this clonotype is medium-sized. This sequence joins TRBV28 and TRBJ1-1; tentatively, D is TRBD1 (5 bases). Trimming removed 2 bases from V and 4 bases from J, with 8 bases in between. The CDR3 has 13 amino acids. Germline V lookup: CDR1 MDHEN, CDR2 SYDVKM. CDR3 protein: CASSLPGITEAFF. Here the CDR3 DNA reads TGTGCCAGCAGTTTACCAGGGATCACTGAAGCTTTCTTT.

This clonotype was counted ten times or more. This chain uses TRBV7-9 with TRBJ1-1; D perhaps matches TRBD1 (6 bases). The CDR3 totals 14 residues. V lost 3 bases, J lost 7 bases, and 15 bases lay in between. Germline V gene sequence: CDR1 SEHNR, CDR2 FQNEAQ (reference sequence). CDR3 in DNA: TGTGCCAGCAGCTTCGGGGGGCGCCGGGGTGAAGCTTTCTTT. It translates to CASSFGGRRGEAFF.

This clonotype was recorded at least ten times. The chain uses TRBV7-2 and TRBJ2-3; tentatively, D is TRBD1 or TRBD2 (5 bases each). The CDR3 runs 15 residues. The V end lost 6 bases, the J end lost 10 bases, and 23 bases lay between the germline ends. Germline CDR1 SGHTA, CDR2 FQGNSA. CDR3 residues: CASRPGTDRGPAQYF. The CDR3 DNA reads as TGTGCCAGCAGGCCCGGGACGGATCGAGGTCCGGCGCAGTATTTT. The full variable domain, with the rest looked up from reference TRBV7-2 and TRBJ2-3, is GAGVSQSPSNKVTEKGKDVELRCDPISGHTALYWYRQSLGQGLEFLIYFQGNSAPDKSGLPSDRFSAERTGGSVSTLTIQRTQQEDSAVYLCASRPGTDRGPAQYFGPGTRLTVL.

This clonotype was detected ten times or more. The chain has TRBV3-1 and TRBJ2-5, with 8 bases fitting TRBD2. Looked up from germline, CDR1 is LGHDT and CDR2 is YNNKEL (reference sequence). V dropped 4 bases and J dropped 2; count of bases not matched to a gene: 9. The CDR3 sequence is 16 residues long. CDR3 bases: TGTGCCAGCAGCCGTCGGAGCGGGGGCCCTCAAGAGACCCAGTACTTC. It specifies CASSRRSGGPQETQYF.

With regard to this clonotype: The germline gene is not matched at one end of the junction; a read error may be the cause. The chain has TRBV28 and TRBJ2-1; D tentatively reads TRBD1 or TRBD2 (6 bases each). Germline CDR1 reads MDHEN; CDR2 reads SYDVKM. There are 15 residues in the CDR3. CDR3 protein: CASSPEGGRYTEQFF. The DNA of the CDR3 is TGTGCCAGCAGTCCGGAAGGGGGGAGGTACACTGAGCAGTTCTTC.